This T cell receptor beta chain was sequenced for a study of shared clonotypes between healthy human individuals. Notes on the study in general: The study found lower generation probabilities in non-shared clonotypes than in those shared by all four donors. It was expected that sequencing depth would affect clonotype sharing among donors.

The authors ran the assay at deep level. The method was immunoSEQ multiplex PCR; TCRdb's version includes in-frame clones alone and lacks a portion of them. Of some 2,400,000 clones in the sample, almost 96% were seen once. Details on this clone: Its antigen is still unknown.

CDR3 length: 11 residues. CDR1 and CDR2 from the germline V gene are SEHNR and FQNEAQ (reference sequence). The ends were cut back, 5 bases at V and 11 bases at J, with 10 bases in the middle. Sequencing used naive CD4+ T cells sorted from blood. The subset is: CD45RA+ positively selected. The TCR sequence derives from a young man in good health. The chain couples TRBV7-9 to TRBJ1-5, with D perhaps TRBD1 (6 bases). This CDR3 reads CASSDGQSQHF. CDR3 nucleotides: TGTGCCAGCAGCGACGGACAGTCCCAGCATTTT.